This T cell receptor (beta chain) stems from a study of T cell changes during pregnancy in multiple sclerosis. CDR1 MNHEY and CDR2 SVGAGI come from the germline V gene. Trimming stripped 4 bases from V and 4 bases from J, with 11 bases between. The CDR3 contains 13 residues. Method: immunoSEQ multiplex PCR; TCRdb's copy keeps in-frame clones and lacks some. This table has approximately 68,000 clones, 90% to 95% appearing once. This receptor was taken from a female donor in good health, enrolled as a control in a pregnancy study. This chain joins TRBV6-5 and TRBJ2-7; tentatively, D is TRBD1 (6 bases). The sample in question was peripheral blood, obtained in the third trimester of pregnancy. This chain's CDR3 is CASSLTGSYEQYF. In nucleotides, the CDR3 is TGTGCCAGCAGTTTAACAGGGTCGTACGAGCAGTACTTC.